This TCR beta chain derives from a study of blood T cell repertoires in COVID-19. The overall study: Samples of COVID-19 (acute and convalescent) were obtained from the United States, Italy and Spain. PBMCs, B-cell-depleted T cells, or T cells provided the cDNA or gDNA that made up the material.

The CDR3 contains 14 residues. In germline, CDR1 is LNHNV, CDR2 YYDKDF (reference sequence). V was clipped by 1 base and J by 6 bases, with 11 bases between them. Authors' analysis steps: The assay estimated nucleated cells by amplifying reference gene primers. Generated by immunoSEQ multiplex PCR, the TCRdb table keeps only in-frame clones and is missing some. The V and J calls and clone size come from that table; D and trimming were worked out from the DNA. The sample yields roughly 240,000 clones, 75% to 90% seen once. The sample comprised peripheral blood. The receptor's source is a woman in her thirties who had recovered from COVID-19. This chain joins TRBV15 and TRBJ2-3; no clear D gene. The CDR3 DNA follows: TGTGCCACCAGCAGAGGTTCCACATCCGATACGCAGTATTTT. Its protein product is CATSRGSTSDTQYF.